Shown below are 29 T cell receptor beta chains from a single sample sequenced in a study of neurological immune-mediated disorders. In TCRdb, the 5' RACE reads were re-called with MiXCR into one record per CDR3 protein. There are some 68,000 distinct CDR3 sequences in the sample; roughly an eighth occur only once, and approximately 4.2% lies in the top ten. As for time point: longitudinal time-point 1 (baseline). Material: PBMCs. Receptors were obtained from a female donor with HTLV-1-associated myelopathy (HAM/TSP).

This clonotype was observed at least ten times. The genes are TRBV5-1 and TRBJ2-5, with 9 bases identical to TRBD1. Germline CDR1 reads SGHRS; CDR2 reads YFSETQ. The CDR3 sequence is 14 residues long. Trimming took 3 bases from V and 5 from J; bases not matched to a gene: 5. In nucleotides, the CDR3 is TGCGCCAGCAGCTCGGGACAGGGAAGGGAGACCCAGTACTTC. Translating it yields CASSSGQGRETQYF.

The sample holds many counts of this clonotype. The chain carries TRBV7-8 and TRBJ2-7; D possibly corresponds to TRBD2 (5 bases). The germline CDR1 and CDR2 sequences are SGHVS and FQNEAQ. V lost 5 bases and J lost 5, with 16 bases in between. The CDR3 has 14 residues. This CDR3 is CASSPNPGIHEQYF. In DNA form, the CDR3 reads TGTGCCAGCAGCCCAAACCCCGGGATCCACGAGCAGTACTTC. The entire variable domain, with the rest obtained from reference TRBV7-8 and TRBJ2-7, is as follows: GAGVSQSPRYKVAKRGQDVALRCDPISGHVSLFWYQQALGQGPEFLTYFQNEAQLDKSGLPSDRFFAERPEGSVSTLKIQRTQQEDSAVYLCASSPNPGIHEQYFGPGTRLTVT.

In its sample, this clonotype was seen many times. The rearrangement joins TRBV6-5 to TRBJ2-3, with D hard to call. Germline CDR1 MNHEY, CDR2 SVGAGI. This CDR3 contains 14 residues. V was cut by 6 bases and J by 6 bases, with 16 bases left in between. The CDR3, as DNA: TGTGCCAGCAGCTTAAGCTGGGCACGGGATACGCAGTATTTT. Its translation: CASSLSWARDTQYF.

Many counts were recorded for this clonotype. CDR3 DNA: TGTGCCACCAGCAGACAAGACGGGACCTACGAGCAGTACTTC. It translates to CATSRQDGTYEQYF. This sequence joins TRBV15 and TRBJ2-7; TRBD2 might be the D (5 bases). Germline V gene data show CDR1 as LNHNV and CDR2 as YYDKDF (reference sequence). The length of the CDR3 is 14 residues. V lost 2 bases and J 2 bases, leaving 10 bases between the germline ends. Full variable domain (rest looked up from reference TRBV15 and TRBJ2-7): DAMVIQNPRYQVTQFGKPVTLSCSQTLNHNVMYWYQQKSSQAPKLLFHYYDKDFNNEADTPDNFQSRRPNTSFCFLDIRSPGLGDTAMYLCATSRQDGTYEQYFGPGTRLTVT.

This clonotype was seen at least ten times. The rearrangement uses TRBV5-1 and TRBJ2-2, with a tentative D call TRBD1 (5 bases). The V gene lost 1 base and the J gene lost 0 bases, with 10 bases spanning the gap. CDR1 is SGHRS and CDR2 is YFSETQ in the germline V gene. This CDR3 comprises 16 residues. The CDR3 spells CASSLKSTANTGELFF. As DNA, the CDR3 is TGCGCCAGCAGCTTGAAATCGACAGCGAACACCGGGGAGCTGTTTTTT. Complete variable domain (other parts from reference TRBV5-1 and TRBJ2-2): KAGVTQTPRYLIKTRGQQVTLSCSPISGHRSVSWYQQTPGQGLQFLFEYFSETQRNKGNFPGRFSGRQFSNSRSEMNVSTLELGDSALYLCASSLKSTANTGELFFGEGSRLTVL.

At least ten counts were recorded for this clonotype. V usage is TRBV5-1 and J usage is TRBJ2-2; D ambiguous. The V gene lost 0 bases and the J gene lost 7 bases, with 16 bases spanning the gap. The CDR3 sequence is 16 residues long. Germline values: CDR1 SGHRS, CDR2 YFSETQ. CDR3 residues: CASSLGIGGAFGELFF. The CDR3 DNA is TGCGCCAGCAGCTTGGGTATAGGCGGCGCATTCGGGGAGCTGTTTTTT.

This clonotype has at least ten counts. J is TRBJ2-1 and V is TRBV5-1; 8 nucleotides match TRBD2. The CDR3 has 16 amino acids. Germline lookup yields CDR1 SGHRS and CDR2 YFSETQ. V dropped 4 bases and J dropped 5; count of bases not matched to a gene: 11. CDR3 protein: CASSPFTSGKDNEQFF. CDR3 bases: TGCGCCAGCAGCCCATTTACTAGCGGTAAGGACAATGAGCAGTTCTTC.

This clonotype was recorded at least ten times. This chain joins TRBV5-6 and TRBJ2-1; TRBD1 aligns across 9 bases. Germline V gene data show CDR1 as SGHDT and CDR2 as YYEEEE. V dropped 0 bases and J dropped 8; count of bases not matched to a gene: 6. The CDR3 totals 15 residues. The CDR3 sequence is CASSLGDRESHEQFF. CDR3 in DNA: TGTGCCAGCAGCTTGGGGGACAGGGAGTCTCATGAGCAGTTCTTC.

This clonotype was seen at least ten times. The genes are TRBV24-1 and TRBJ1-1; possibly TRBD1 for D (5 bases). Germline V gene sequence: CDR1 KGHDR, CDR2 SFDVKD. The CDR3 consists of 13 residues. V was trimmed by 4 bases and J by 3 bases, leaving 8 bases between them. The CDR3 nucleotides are TGTGCCACCAGTGAAGGGGTCCACACTGAAGCTTTCTTT. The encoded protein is CATSEGVHTEAFF.

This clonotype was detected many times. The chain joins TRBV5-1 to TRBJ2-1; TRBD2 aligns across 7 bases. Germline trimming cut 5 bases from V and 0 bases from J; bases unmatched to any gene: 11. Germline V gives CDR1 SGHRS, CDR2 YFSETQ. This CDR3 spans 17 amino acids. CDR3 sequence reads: CASSSAIAGDSYNEQFF. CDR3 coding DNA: TGCGCCAGCAGTAGTGCGATCGCGGGGGACTCCTACAATGAGCAGTTCTTC. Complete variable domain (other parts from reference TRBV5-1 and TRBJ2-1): KAGVTQTPRYLIKTRGQQVTLSCSPISGHRSVSWYQQTPGQGLQFLFEYFSETQRNKGNFPGRFSGRQFSNSRSEMNVSTLELGDSALYLCASSSAIAGDSYNEQFFGPGTRLTVL.

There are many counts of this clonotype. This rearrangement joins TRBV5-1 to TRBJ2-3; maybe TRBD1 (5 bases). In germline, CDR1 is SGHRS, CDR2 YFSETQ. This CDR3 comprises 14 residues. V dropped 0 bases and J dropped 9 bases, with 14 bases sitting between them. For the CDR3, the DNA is TGCGCCAGCAGCTTGGGGTCCCCCCAGGGCACGCAGTATTTT. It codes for CASSLGSPQGTQYF.

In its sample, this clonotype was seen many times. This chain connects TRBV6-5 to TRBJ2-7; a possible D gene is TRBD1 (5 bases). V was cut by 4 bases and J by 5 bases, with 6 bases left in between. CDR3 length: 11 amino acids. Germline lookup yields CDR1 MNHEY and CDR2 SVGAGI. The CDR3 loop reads CASSSRDEQYF. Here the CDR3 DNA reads TGTGCCAGCAGTTCCAGGGACGAGCAGTACTTC.

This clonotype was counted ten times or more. Here the CDR3 DNA reads TGTGCCAGCAGCCAAATTACTAGCGGGGGCGGCCGAAACATTCAGTACTTC. Protein: CASSQITSGGGRNIQYF. The V gene is TRBV7-9, the J gene TRBJ2-4, with 11 positions matching TRBD2. With V trimmed by 5 bases and J by 6 bases, 12 bases remained unmatched. Per the germline V gene, CDR1 is SEHNR and CDR2 is FQNEAQ (reference sequence). The CDR3 extends over 17 amino acids.

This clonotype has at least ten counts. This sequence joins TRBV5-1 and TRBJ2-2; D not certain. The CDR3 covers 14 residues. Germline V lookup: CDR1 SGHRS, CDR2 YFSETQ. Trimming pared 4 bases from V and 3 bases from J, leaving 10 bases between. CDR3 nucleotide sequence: TGCGCCAGCAGCCCTGGGAAAGACACCGGGGAGCTGTTTTTT. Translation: CASSPGKDTGELFF.

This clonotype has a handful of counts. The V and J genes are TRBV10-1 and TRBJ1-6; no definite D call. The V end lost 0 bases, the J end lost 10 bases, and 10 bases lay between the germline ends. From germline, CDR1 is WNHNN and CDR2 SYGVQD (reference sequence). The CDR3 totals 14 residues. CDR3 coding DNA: TGCGCCAGCAGTGAGTCGATAAGGAACTCACCCCTCCACTTT. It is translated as CASSESIRNSPLHF.

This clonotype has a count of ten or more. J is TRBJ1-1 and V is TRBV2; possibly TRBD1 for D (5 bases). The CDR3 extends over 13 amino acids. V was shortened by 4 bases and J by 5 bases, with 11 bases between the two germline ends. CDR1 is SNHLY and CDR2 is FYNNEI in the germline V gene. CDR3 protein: CASSADQGTEAFF. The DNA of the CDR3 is TGTGCCAGCAGTGCTGATCAGGGAACTGAAGCTTTCTTT.

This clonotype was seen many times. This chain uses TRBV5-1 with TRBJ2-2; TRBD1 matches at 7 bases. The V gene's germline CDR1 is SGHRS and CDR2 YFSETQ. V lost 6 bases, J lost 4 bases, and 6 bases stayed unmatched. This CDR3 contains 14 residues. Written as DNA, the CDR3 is TGCGCCAGCACCTTTGCAGGGGGCACCGGGGAGCTGTTTTTT. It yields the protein CASTFAGGTGELFF.

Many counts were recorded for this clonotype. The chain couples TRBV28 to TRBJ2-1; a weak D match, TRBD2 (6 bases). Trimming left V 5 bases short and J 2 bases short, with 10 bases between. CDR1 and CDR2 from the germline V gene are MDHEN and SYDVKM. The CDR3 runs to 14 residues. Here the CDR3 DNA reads TGTGCCAGCAGTCAGGGAGGCACCTACAATGAGCAGTTCTTC. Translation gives CASSQGGTYNEQFF.

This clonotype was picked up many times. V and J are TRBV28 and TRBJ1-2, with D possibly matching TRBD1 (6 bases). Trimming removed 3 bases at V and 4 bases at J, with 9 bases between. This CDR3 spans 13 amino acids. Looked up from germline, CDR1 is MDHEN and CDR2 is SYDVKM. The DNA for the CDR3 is TGTGCCAGCAGTTTTAAGACAGGCTATGGCTACACCTTC. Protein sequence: CASSFKTGYGYTF.

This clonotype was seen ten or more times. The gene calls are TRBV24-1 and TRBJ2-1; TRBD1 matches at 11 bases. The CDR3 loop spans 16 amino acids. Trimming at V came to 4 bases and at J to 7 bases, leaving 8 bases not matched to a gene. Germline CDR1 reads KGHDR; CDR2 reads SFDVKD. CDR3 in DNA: TGTGCCACCAGTGACATAGGACAGGGGGCGAGTAATGAGCAGTTCTTC. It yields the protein CATSDIGQGASNEQFF.

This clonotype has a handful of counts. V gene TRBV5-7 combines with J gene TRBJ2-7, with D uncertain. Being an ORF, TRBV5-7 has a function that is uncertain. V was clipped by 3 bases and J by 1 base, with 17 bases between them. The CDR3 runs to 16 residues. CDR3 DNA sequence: TGTGCCAGCAGCTCCGATTATCTCATAAAGTCCTACGAGCAGTACTTC. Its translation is CASSSDYLIKSYEQYF.

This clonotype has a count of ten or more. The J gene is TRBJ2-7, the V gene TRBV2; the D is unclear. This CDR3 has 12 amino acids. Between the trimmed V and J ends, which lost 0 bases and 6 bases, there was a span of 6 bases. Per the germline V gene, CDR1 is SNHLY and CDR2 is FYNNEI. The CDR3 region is CASSEALSEQYF. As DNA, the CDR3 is TGTGCCAGCAGTGAAGCGCTGAGCGAGCAGTACTTC.

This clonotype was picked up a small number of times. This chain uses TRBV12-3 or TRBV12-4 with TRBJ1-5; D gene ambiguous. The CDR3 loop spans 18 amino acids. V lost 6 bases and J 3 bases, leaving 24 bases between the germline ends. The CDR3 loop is CASSDDHPSFNFNQPQHF. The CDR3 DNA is TGTGCCAGCAGCGACGATCACCCCTCCTTCAACTTCAATCAGCCCCAGCATTTT.

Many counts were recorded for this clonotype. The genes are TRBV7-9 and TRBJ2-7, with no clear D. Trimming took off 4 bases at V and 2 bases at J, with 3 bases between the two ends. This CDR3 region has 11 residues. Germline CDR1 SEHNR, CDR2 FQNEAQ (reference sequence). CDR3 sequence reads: CASSSAYEQYF. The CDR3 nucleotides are TGTGCCAGCAGCTCGGCCTACGAGCAGTACTTC. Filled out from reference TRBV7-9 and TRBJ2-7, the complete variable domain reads DTGVSQNPRHKITKRGQNVTFRCDPISEHNRLYWYRQTLGQGPEFLTYFQNEAQLEKSRLLSDRFSAERPKGSFSTLEIQRTEQGDSAMYLCASSSAYEQYFGPGTRLTVT.

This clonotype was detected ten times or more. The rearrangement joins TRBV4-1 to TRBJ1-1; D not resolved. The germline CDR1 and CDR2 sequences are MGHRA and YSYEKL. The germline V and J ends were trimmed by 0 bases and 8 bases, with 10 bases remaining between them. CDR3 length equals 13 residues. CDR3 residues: CASSQDRMGEAFF. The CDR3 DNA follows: TGCGCCAGCAGCCAAGATCGAATGGGCGAAGCTTTCTTT.

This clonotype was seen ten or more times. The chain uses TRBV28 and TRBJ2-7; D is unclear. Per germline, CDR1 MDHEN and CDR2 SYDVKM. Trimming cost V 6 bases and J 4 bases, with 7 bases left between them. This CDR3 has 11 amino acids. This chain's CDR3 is CASSQFYEQYF. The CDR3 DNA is TGTGCCAGCAGCCAGTTTTACGAGCAGTACTTC. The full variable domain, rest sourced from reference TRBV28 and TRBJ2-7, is DVKVTQSSRYLVKRTGEKVFLECVQDMDHENMFWYRQDPGLGLRLIYFSYDVKMKEKGDIPEGYSVSREKKERFSLILESASTNQTSMYLCASSQFYEQYFGPGTRLTVT.

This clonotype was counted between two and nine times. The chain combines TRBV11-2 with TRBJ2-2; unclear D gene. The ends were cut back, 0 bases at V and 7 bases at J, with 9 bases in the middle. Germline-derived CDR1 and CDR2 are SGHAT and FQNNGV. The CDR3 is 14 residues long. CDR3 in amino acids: CASSLDPVRGELFF. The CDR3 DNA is TGTGCCAGCAGCTTAGATCCGGTTCGCGGGGAGCTGTTTTTT.

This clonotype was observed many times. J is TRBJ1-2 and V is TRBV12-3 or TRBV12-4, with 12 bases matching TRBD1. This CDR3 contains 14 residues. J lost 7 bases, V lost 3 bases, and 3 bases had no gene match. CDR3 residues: CASSLGQGARGYTF. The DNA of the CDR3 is TGTGCCAGCAGTTTGGGACAGGGGGCACGTGGCTACACCTTC.

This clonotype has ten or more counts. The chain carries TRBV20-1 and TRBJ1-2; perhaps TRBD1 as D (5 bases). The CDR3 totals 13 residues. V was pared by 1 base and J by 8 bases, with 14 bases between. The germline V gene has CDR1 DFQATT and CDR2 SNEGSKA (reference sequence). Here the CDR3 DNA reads TGCAGTGCTAGAGTTCAGGGTAATGGGGGCTACACCTTC. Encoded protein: CSARVQGNGGYTF.